A single sample is the source of the 28 T cell receptor beta chains below, sequenced in a study of T-cell memory formation after mild COVID-19. TCRdb reprocessed the 5' RACE reads with MiXCR, giving one entry per CDR3 protein. The table lists a few hundred thousand distinct CDR3 sequences, about 15% of them singletons, with around 22% in the top ten. The sample consisted of PBMCs or a T cell subset sorted from them (not recorded which). The source is a man aged 18 to 30 who had mild COVID-19 (a few samples of this study predate the infection). Cell type and time point are not known.

The chain is built from TRBV4-1 and TRBJ1-5, with D maybe TRBD1 (5 bases). The CDR3 runs 18 residues. Per the germline V gene, CDR1 is MGHRA and CDR2 is YSYEKL. V shed 1 base and J shed 4 bases, with 20 bases lying between them. The CDR3 region is CASSQVQGRVEENQPQHF. The CDR3 DNA sequence: TGCGCCAGCAGCCAAGTCCAAGGCAGGGTGGAAGAAAATCAGCCCCAGCATTTT.

V and J are TRBV27 and TRBJ1-1; TRBD1 matches 9 bases. Looked up from germline, CDR1 is MNHEY and CDR2 is SMNVEV (reference sequence). The CDR3 runs to 15 residues. V gave up 0 bases and J gave up 1 base; unmatched junction bases: 0. The CDR3 reads CASSLSTGGNTEAFF. DNA of the CDR3: TGTGCCAGCAGTTTATCGACAGGGGGGAACACTGAAGCTTTCTTT.

The genes are TRBV29-1 and TRBJ2-5; 8 bases align to TRBD1. V dropped 3 bases and J dropped 13; count of bases not matched to a gene: 7. The CDR3 consists of 11 residues. Germline lookup yields CDR1 SQVTM and CDR2 ANQGSEA. The DNA for the CDR3 is TGCAGCGTTGAGGACGGACAGGGCCCGTACTTC. Translation: CSVEDGQGPYF.

The CDR3 reads CATRTGLISSGANVLTF. DNA for the CDR3: TGTGCCACCCGCACAGGATTAATAAGCTCTGGGGCCAACGTCCTGACTTTC. The chain uses TRBV15 and TRBJ2-6, with TRBD1 as a possible D gene (5 bases). This CDR3 spans 17 amino acids. Trimming pared 8 bases from V and 0 bases from J, leaving 17 bases between. Germline CDR1 reads LNHNV; CDR2 reads YYDKDF (reference sequence).

The chain couples TRBV7-3 to TRBJ1-5, with D hard to call. CDR1 is SGHTA and CDR2 is FQGTGA in the germline V gene. The CDR3 runs 13 residues. V lost 5 bases, J lost 4 bases, and 9 bases lay in between. The CDR3 bases are TGTGCCAGCAGCGCAAACCCGAATCAGCCCCAGCATTTT. Its translation is CASSANPNQPQHF.

Concerning this clonotype itself: Being one base from a much bigger clone, this may be a read error. The CDR3 here is CASSWTANTEAFF. The CDR3 nucleotides are TGTGCCAGCAGCTGGACAGCGAACACTGAAGCTTTCTTT. The V call is TRBV11-2, the J call TRBJ1-1, with D perhaps matching TRBD1 (6 bases). Trimming took 4 bases from V and 1 from J, leaving 7 bases between them. CDR1 is SGHAT, CDR2 FQNNGV, per germline. CDR3 size: 13 residues.

The sample holds a few counts of this clonotype. This chain uses TRBV9 with TRBJ2-1; D is possibly TRBD1 or TRBD2 (5 bases each). Between the trimmed V and J ends, which lost 4 bases and 3 bases, there was a span of 14 bases. The germline V gene has CDR1 SGDLS and CDR2 YYNGEE. The CDR3 length is 15 residues. Here the CDR3 DNA reads TGTGCCAGCAGCTTCCGGGACCTATACTACAATGAGCAGTTCTTC. It is translated as CASSFRDLYYNEQFF. Supplemented by reference TRBV9 and TRBJ2-1, the full variable domain reads DSGVTQTPKHLITATGQRVTLRCSPRSGDLSVYWYQQSLDQGLQFLIQYYNGEERAKGNILERFSAQQFPDLHSELNLSSLELGDSALYFCASSFRDLYYNEQFFGPGTRLTVL.

Comment on this clonotype: One end of the junction fails to match germline, which may point to a read error. CDR3 sequence (DNA): TGTGCCAGCAGCTTGACAGGGGTTGAGCAGCTCTTC. It is translated as CASSLTGVEQLF. This chain uses TRBV7-9 with TRBJ2-1, with 8 bases matching TRBD1. The CDR3 spans 12 residues. The germline gives CDR1 SEHNR, CDR2 FQNEAQ (reference sequence).

The V gene is TRBV5-1, the J gene TRBJ1-1; D perhaps matches TRBD1 (6 bases). The CDR3 contains 14 residues. Per the germline V gene, CDR1 is SGHRS and CDR2 is YFSETQ. Deletions cut 4 bases from V and 0 bases from J, with 10 bases between. This CDR3 reads CASSRTVMNTEAFF. The CDR3 DNA reads TGCGCCAGCAGCAGGACAGTCATGAACACTGAAGCTTTCTTT.

The J gene is TRBJ2-3, the V gene TRBV10-3; D is undetermined. The CDR3 consists of 15 residues. Germline V gene data show CDR1 as ENHRY and CDR2 as SYGVKD. The germline V and J ends were trimmed by 8 bases and 1 base, with 16 bases remaining between them. CDR3 nucleotides: TGTGCCATCGGCCCGACCCGCCAGTGCACAGATACGCAGTATTTT. Amino acids: CAIGPTRQCTDTQYF.

This chain links TRBV24-1 with TRBJ2-1; D gene unclear. Trimming stripped 2 bases from V and 6 bases from J, with 7 bases between. Germline CDR1 is KGHDR and CDR2 is SFDVKD. The CDR3 is made up of 13 amino acids. In nucleotides, the CDR3 is TGTGCCACCAGTGATTCGGATCTCAATGAGCAGTTCTTC. As protein: CATSDSDLNEQFF.

The table lists this clonotype with a few counts. In this CDR3 the conserved last residue, phenylalanine or tryptophan, is missing, so a read error is likely. The DNA is left out, because the CDR3 cannot be placed on it with certainty; the CDR3 is given as TCRdb lists it. The J gene is TRBJ1-1, the V gene TRBV12-3 or TRBV12-4; the D call in the table, TRBD1, was not verified against the DNA. Termini included, the CDR3 measures 11 amino acids. The CDR3: CASSLRGARFQ.

This chain uses TRBV7-2 with TRBJ2-7, with 10 bases identical to TRBD1. The V and J ends lost 3 bases and 6 bases, in that order; junction bases with no gene match: 5. The CDR3 totals 14 residues. Germline CDR1 and CDR2: SGHTA and FQGNSA. The CDR3 region is CASSLGQGLGEQYV. As DNA, the CDR3 is TGTGCCAGCAGCTTGGGACAGGGGTTGGGCGAGCAGTACGTC.

V and J are TRBV9 and TRBJ2-5, with 7 bases identical to TRBD1. The CDR3 has 15 amino acids. The V and J ends lost 0 bases and 5 bases, in that order; junction bases with no gene match: 7. Germline assignment: CDR1 SGDLS and CDR2 YYNGEE. As DNA, the CDR3 is TGTGCCAGCAGCGTAGACGAGGGGGCTGGGGAGACCCAGTACTTC. Translating gives CASSVDEGAGETQYF.

This clonotype appeared a few times. The chain couples TRBV6-5 to TRBJ1-1; D gene unclear. The CDR3 is made up of 14 amino acids. CDR1 and CDR2 from the germline V gene are MNHEY and SVGAGI. V was pared by 2 bases and J by 6 bases, with 13 bases between. CDR3 sequence reads: CASSYKAVRAEAFF. As DNA, the CDR3 is TGTGCCAGCAGTTACAAGGCGGTGAGGGCTGAAGCTTTCTTT.

This clonotype was observed many times. The V call is TRBV7-2, the J call TRBJ2-3; 8 bases agree with TRBD2. V lost 5 bases to trimming and J lost 5 bases; unmatched junction nucleotides: 3. Germline loops: CDR1 SGHTA, CDR2 FQGNSA. The CDR3 contains 13 residues. The CDR3 DNA sequence: TGTGCCAGCAGCCCCGGGAGGGTAGATACGCAGTATTTT. Protein sequence: CASSPGRVDTQYF.

This sequence joins TRBV12-3 or TRBV12-4 and TRBJ2-1, with TRBD2 identical over 14 bases. V lost 5 bases, J lost 5 bases, and 5 bases stayed unmatched. The CDR3 is made up of 16 amino acids. In DNA form, the CDR3 reads TGTGCCAGCAGTGGGAGGACTAGCGGGGGGAACAATGAGCAGTTCTTC. Encoded protein: CASSGRTSGGNNEQFF.

The chain combines TRBV7-3 with TRBJ2-6, with TRBD1 identical over 9 bases. The ends lost 5 bases at V and 1 base at J; junction bases unmatched: 6. Germline assignment: CDR1 SGHTA and CDR2 FQGTGA. This CDR3 is built from 17 residues. CDR3 DNA sequence: TGTGCCAGCAGCCGGACAGGGGTTGAGTCTGGGGCCAACGTCCTGACTTTC. Its translation is CASSRTGVESGANVLTF.

The chain links TRBV20-1 to TRBJ2-1; 11 bases are shared with TRBD2. The CDR3 totals 16 residues. The V and J ends lost 0 bases and 5 bases, in that order; junction bases with no gene match: 6. The germline gives CDR1 DFQATT, CDR2 SNEGSKA (reference sequence). Here the CDR3 DNA reads TGCAGTGCTAGAGATCATCTAGCGGGGGGAAACAATGAGCAGTTCTTC. Its protein is CSARDHLAGGNNEQFF.

This chain joins TRBV5-1 and TRBJ1-2; D not certain. Germline assignment: CDR1 SGHRS and CDR2 YFSETQ. V lost 0 bases, J lost 13 bases, and 13 bases lay in between. CDR3 length: 12 amino acids. This chain's CDR3 is CASSLEFGAITF. The CDR3 bases are TGCGCCAGCAGCTTGGAATTTGGAGCGATCACCTTC.

This clonotype was found many times. The CDR3 sequence: CATFTGGALTQYF. CDR3 bases: TGTGCCACCTTTACCGGGGGGGCGCTTACGCAGTATTTT. The chain carries TRBV6-5 and TRBJ2-3, with TRBD2 identical over 8 bases. CDR1 MNHEY and CDR2 SVGAGI come from the germline V gene. The CDR3 totals 13 residues. The trim removed 10 bases at V and 8 bases at J, leaving 11 bases unmatched.

This clonotype was found a few times. The J gene is TRBJ2-3, the V gene TRBV20-1, with a tentative D call TRBD2 (6 bases). The length of the CDR3 is 14 residues. V lost 3 bases to trimming and J lost 0 bases, with 10 bases between them. Looked up from germline, CDR1 is DFQATT and CDR2 is SNEGSKA (reference sequence). Here the CDR3 reads CSASDGGSTDTQYF. The CDR3 region has the DNA TGCAGTGCTAGTGACGGGGGTAGCACAGATACGCAGTATTTT.

This clonotype was observed a few times. J is TRBJ1-4 and V is TRBV20-1; 8 bases map to TRBD1. Germline lookup yields CDR1 DFQATT and CDR2 SNEGSKA (reference sequence). This CDR3 has 14 amino acids. J lost 7 bases, V lost 3 bases, and 7 bases had no gene match. The CDR3: CSASGDRGGEKLFF. CDR3 nucleotides: TGCAGTGCTAGCGGCGACAGGGGCGGTGAAAAACTGTTTTTT.

The chain links TRBV20-1 to TRBJ2-3; TRBD1 might be the D (5 bases). This CDR3 is 14 amino acids long. V lost 5 bases to trimming and J lost 5 bases, with 17 bases between them. Looked up from germline, CDR1 is DFQATT and CDR2 is SNEGSKA (reference sequence). The CDR3 sequence is CSARTQARRDTQYF. Written as DNA, the CDR3 is TGCAGTGCTCGGACACAAGCACGGCGAGATACGCAGTATTTT.

The chain employs TRBV12-3 or TRBV12-4 and TRBJ2-5; 8 nucleotides align to TRBD2. The V and J ends lost 0 bases and 3 bases, in that order; junction bases with no gene match: 3. CDR3 length: 15 residues. The CDR3 DNA reads as TGTGCCAGCAGTTTAGCCGGGGGGGTCGAAGAGACCCAGTACTTC. It translates to CASSLAGGVEETQYF.

The chain links TRBV20-1 to TRBJ1-6; the D gene is possibly TRBD1 (6 bases). The germline V gene encodes CDR1 DFQATT and CDR2 SNEGSKA (reference sequence). The CDR3 has 14 amino acids. The germline V and J ends were trimmed by 2 bases and 8 bases, with 13 bases remaining between them. DNA of the CDR3: TGCAGTGCTAGACACAGGGCCGGTCATTCACCCCTCCACTTT. Translating gives CSARHRAGHSPLHF.

This clonotype has a count of ten or more. The chain joins TRBV7-9 to TRBJ2-7, with D hard to call. Trimming stripped 5 bases from V and 3 bases from J, with 17 bases between. Germline CDR1 SEHNR, CDR2 FQNEAQ (reference sequence). The CDR3 spans 15 residues. Written as DNA, the CDR3 is TGTGCCAGCAGCCTTCATTCCGCACCGAGCTACGAGCAGTACTTC. Its translation: CASSLHSAPSYEQYF.

There are a few counts of this clonotype. The chain couples TRBV7-9 to TRBJ1-2; D is uncertain. In germline, CDR1 is SEHNR, CDR2 FQNEAQ (reference sequence). The CDR3 spans 13 residues. V was clipped by 5 bases and J by 3 bases, with 10 bases between them. The CDR3 nucleotides are TGTGCCAGCAGCCCCCCCTCCCACTATGGCTACACCTTC. Amino acids: CASSPPSHYGYTF.